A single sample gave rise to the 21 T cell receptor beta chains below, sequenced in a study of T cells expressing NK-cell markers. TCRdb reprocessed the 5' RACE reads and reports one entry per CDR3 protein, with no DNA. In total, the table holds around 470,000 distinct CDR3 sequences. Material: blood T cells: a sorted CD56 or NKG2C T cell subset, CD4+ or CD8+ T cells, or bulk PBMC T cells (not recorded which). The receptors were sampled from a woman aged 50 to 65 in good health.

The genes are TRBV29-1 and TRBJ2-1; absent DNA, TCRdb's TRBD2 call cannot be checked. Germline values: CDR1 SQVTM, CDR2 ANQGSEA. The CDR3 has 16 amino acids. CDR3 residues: CSVVPPGSHNYNEQFF.

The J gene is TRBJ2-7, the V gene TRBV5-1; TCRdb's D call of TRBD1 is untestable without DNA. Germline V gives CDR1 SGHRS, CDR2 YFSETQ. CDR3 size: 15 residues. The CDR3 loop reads CASETTGGSAGEQYF.

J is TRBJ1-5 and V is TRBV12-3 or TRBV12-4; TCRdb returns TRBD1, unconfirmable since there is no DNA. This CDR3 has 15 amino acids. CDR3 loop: CASSVSQGRNQPQHF.

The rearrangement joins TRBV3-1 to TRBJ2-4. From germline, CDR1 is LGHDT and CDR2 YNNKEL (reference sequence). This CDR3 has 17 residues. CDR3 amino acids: CASSQPLQGGKKNIQYF.

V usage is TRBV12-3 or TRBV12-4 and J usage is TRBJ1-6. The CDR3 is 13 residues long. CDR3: CASSLKDNSPLHF.

This chain's CDR3 is CASSPNAVTNTGELFF. The J gene is TRBJ2-2, the V gene TRBV5-1. The CDR3 extends over 16 amino acids. Germline V gene sequence: CDR1 SGHRS, CDR2 YFSETQ.

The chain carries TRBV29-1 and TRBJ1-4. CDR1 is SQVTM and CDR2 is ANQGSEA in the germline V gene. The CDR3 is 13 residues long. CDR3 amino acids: CSVGGGGGEKLFF.

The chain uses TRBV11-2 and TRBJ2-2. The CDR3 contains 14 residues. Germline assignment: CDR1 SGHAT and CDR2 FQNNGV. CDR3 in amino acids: CASSFGFSTGELFF.

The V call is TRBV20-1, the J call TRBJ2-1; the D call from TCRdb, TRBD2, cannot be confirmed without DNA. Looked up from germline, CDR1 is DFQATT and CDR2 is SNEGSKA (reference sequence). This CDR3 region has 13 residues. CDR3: CSANPGTSARQFF.

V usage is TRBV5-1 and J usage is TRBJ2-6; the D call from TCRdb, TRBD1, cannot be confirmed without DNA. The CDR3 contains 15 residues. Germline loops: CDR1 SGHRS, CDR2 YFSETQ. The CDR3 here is CASGDGYSGANVLTF.

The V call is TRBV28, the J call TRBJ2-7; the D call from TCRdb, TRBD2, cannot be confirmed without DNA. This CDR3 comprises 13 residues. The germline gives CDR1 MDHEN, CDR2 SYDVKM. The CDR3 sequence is CASNERASYEQYF.

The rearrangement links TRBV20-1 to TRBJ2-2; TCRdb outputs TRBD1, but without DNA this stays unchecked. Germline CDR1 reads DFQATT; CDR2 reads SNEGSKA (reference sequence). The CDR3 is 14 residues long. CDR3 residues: CSARTPESTGELFF.

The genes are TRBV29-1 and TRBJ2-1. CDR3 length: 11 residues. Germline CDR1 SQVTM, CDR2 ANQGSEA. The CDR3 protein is CSVNSHNEQFF.

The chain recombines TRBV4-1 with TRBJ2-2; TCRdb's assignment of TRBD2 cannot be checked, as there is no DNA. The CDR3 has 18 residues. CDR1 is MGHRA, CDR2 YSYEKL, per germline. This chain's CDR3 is CASSQDGSGRAWGGELFF.

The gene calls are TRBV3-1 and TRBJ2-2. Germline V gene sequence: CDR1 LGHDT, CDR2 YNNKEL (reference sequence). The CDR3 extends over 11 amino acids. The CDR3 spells CASSQGGELFF. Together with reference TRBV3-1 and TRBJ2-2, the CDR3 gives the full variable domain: DTAVSQTPKYLVTQMGNDKSIKCEQNLGHDTMYWYKQDSKKFLKIMFSYNNKELIINETVPNRFSPKSPDKAHLNLHINSLELGDSAVYFCASSQGGELFFGEGSRLTVL.

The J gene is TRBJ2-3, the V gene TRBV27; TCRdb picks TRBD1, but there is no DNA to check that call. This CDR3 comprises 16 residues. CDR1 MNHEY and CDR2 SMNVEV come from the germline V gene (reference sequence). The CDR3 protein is CASFPGPWSHTDTQYF.

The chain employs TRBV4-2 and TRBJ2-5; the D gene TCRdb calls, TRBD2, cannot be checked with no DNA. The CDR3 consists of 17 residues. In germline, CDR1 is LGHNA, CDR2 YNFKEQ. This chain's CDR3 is CASSQDLSGRAGETQYF.

CDR3 loop: CSATGTITQPQHF. This chain links TRBV20-1 with TRBJ1-5; TCRdb returns TRBD1, unconfirmable since there is no DNA. This CDR3 region has 13 residues. Germline lookup yields CDR1 DFQATT and CDR2 SNEGSKA (reference sequence).

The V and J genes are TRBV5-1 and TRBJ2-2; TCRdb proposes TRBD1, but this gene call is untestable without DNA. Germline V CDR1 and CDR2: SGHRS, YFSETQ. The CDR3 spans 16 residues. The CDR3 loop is CASSRSGGVNTGELFF.

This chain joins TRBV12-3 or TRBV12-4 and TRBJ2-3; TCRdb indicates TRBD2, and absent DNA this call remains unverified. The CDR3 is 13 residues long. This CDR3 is CASTVGLTDTQYF.

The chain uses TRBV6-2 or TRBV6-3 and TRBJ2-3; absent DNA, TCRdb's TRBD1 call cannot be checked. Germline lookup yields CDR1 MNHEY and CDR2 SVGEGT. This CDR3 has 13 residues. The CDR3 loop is CAARTVPTDTQYF.